These 19 T cell receptor beta chains were all obtained from the same sample, sequenced in a study of T cells in Graves' hyperthyroidism and ophthalmopathy. It was RNA transcripts that yielded the amplified TCR beta CDR3 regions. In the first-round RT-PCR of the TCR CDR3, the HTBI primer set was used. MiXCR, applied by TCRdb to the multiplex PCR reads, yields one record per CDR3 protein. The data show about 520,000 distinct CDR3 sequences, with around a quarter seen just once and about 11% held by the top ten. Sequenced input: blood. All receptors derive from a woman in her 30s with Graves' ophthalmopathy.

This chain connects TRBV7-8 to TRBJ2-7; 8 bases line up with TRBD2. The CDR3 consists of 16 residues. CDR1 is SGHVS and CDR2 is FQNEAQ in the germline V gene. The V gene end was trimmed by 4 bases and the J gene end by 4 bases; junction bases not matched to a gene: 12. The CDR3 is CASSSTAGAGTYEQYF. The CDR3 DNA is TGTGCCAGCAGCTCGACAGCGGGAGCCGGAACATACGAGCAGTACTTC. Based on the CDR3 plus reference TRBV7-8 and TRBJ2-7, the full variable domain is GAGVSQSPRYKVAKRGQDVALRCDPISGHVSLFWYQQALGQGPEFLTYFQNEAQLDKSGLPSDRFFAERPEGSVSTLKIQRTQQEDSAVYLCASSSTAGAGTYEQYFGPGTRLTVT.

The rearrangement joins TRBV6-1 to TRBJ1-1; D is perhaps TRBD1 (5 bases). The ends were cut back, 5 bases at V and 4 bases at J, with 11 bases in the middle. Germline loops: CDR1 MNHNS, CDR2 SASEGT. This CDR3 has 13 amino acids. The CDR3 coding sequence is TGTGCCAGCAGTCCACAGGTTGTCACTGAAGCTTTCTTT. The encoded protein is CASSPQVVTEAFF.

The chain links TRBV20-1 to TRBJ1-6, with a tentative D call TRBD1 (5 bases). Trimming removed 6 bases at V and 3 bases at J, with 15 bases between. Germline V CDR1 and CDR2: DFQATT, SNEGSKA (reference sequence). CDR3 length: 15 amino acids. In nucleotides, the CDR3 is TGCAGTGCCCCTGGGGGGGTCAACTATAATTCACCCCTCCACTTT. Translation gives CSAPGGVNYNSPLHF.

This clonotype appeared many times. This rearrangement joins TRBV7-2 to TRBJ2-2; 8 nucleotides agree with TRBD1. Germline lookup yields CDR1 SGHTA and CDR2 FQGNSA. There are 17 residues in the CDR3. V trimming: 0 bases; J trimming: 5 bases; junction bases outside the gene matches: 8. The CDR3 region has the DNA TGTGCCAGCAGCTTAGCCCGGACAGGGCTGGGGACCGGGGAGCTGTTTTTT. Translating gives CASSLARTGLGTGELFF.

This clonotype was seen a handful of times. V is TRBV6-1 and J is TRBJ1-6; TRBD1 is a possible D gene (5 bases). V lost 7 bases, J lost 9 bases, and 22 bases lay in between. Per the germline V gene, CDR1 is MNHNS and CDR2 is SASEGT. The CDR3 has 16 amino acids. CDR3 in amino acids: CASTITRGGFVSPLHF. For the CDR3, the DNA is TGTGCCAGCACCATCACCCGGGGCGGTTTCGTTTCACCCCTCCACTTT.

The V and J genes are TRBV11-3 and TRBJ2-7; 11 nucleotides align to TRBD1. From germline, CDR1 is SGHNT and CDR2 YENEEA. This CDR3 contains 14 residues. Trimming cost V 5 bases and J 6 bases; bases outside gene matches: 6. The CDR3 nucleotides read TGTGCCAGCAGCCTCGGACAGGGGGCTGTCGAGCAGTACTTC. This gives the protein CASSLGQGAVEQYF.

This clonotype was recorded a few times. V gene TRBV6-1 combines with J gene TRBJ2-2; 9 bases are shared with TRBD2. Germline CDR1 MNHNS, CDR2 SASEGT. The V gene end was trimmed by 5 bases and the J gene end by 6 bases; junction bases not matched to a gene: 10. The CDR3 is made up of 16 amino acids. This CDR3 reads CASSSGRGGRAGELFF. CDR3 nucleotides: TGTGCCAGCAGTAGCGGGCGGGGGGGCCGGGCCGGGGAGCTGTTTTTT.

V gene TRBV30 combines with J gene TRBJ1-5, with a weak D call TRBD1 (6 bases). This CDR3 spans 13 amino acids. With 3 bases removed from V and 4 bases from J, the gap between germline ends came to 10 bases. Looked up from germline, CDR1 is GTSNPN and CDR2 is SVGIG (reference sequence). CDR3 in DNA: TGTGCCTGGAGCCAACAGGGAAATCAGCCCCAGCATTTT. Its translation is CAWSQQGNQPQHF.

There are many counts of this clonotype. The rearrangement joins TRBV15 to TRBJ1-1; D is ambiguous. The CDR3 spans 15 residues. Per germline, CDR1 LNHNV and CDR2 YYDKDF (reference sequence). Trimming removed 1 base at V and 0 bases at J, with 9 bases between. The CDR3 coding sequence is TGTGCCACCAGCAGAGGTGGTGAGATGAACACTGAAGCTTTCTTT. Its protein product is CATSRGGEMNTEAFF. The full variable domain, completed using reference TRBV15 and TRBJ1-1, is DAMVIQNPRYQVTQFGKPVTLSCSQTLNHNVMYWYQQKSSQAPKLLFHYYDKDFNNEADTPDNFQSRRPNTSFCFLDIRSPGLGDTAMYLCATSRGGEMNTEAFFGQGTRLTVV.

This clonotype was detected many times. The chain uses TRBV20-1 and TRBJ2-7; 9 positions match TRBD1. The J segment lost 0 bases and the V segment lost 7 bases, leaving 10 bases of the junction unmatched. Germline-derived CDR1 and CDR2 are DFQATT and SNEGSKA (reference sequence). The CDR3 runs to 15 residues. The DNA for the CDR3 is TGCAGTGTCACGTCCGGGACAGGGTCCTCCTACGAGCAGTACTTC. Translating it yields CSVTSGTGSSYEQYF.

This chain joins TRBV11-3 and TRBJ2-6; D perhaps matches TRBD2 (6 bases). V lost 1 base to trimming and J lost 0 bases, with 19 bases between them. This CDR3 is built from 20 residues. CDR1 and CDR2 (germline): SGHNT, YENEEA. CDR3 sequence reads: CASSLGSAGGRRSGANVLTF. The DNA for the CDR3 is TGTGCCAGCAGCTTAGGTTCGGCTGGGGGGAGACGCTCTGGGGCCAACGTCCTGACTTTC.

With respect to this clonotype: No conserved phenylalanine or tryptophan ends this CDR3, so it is likely a read error. The limits of the CDR3 on the DNA are not certain, so only TCRdb's listed CDR3 is given. This chain links TRBV12-3 or TRBV12-4 with TRBJ1-1. The CDR3 spans 14 residues, counting both ends. CDR3 loop: CASTQTTTDTEACY.

This clonotype was observed a handful of times. This sequence joins TRBV30 and TRBJ2-7, with D possibly being TRBD2 (7 bases). Germline V gives CDR1 GTSNPN, CDR2 SVGIG (reference sequence). The CDR3 totals 14 residues. The ends were cut back, 0 bases at V and 8 bases at J, with 17 bases in the middle. CDR3 sequence: CAWSVRGGTTKQYF. CDR3 nucleotide sequence: TGTGCCTGGAGTGTACGCGGGGGCACTACGAAGCAGTACTTC.

This clonotype was counted ten times or more. The V call is TRBV11-2, the J call TRBJ2-2; D remains ambiguous. Germline assignment: CDR1 SGHAT and CDR2 FQNNGV. The length of the CDR3 is 14 residues. Trimming pared 1 base from V and 4 bases from J, leaving 7 bases between. CDR3 region: CASSLVIATGELFF. In DNA, the CDR3 is TGTGCCAGCAGCTTAGTTATAGCCACCGGGGAGCTGTTTTTT.

The chain is built from TRBV15 and TRBJ2-7; D is perhaps TRBD2 (6 bases). This CDR3 spans 14 amino acids. Trimming removed 1 base at V and 5 bases at J, with 12 bases between. CDR1 and CDR2 from the germline V gene are LNHNV and YYDKDF (reference sequence). This CDR3 reads CATSRVRRGDEQYF. CDR3 coding DNA: TGTGCCACCAGCAGAGTCAGGAGGGGAGACGAGCAGTACTTC. Full variable domain (missing parts from reference TRBV15 and TRBJ2-7): DAMVIQNPRYQVTQFGKPVTLSCSQTLNHNVMYWYQQKSSQAPKLLFHYYDKDFNNEADTPDNFQSRRPNTSFCFLDIRSPGLGDTAMYLCATSRVRRGDEQYFGPGTRLTVT.

Only a few counts were recorded for this clonotype. V usage is TRBV20-1 and J usage is TRBJ2-7, with 9 bases matching TRBD1. The germline V gene encodes CDR1 DFQATT and CDR2 SNEGSKA (reference sequence). CDR3 length: 13 amino acids. Unmatched junction bases numbered 5, after V lost 6 bases and J lost 2 bases. The CDR3 spells CSAGDRATYEQYF. CDR3 DNA sequence: TGCAGTGCCGGGGACAGGGCTACCTACGAGCAGTACTTC.

Many counts were recorded for this clonotype. The chain is built from TRBV29-1 and TRBJ2-7, with no clear D. This CDR3 contains 11 residues. Trimming took off 7 bases at V and 3 bases at J, with 10 bases between the two ends. Germline CDR1 is SQVTM and CDR2 is ANQGSEA. The CDR3 region is CSAWWGYEQYF. The CDR3 DNA sequence: TGCAGCGCCTGGTGGGGCTACGAGCAGTACTTC.

This sequence joins TRBV20-1 and TRBJ2-2, with TRBD2 matching over 8 bases. V lost 0 bases, J lost 1 base, and 4 bases stayed unmatched. In germline, CDR1 is DFQATT, CDR2 SNEGSKA (reference sequence). The CDR3 covers 16 residues. As DNA, the CDR3 is TGCAGTGCTAGAGATCGCCTAGCGGGGAACACCGGGGAGCTGTTTTTT. Its translation: CSARDRLAGNTGELFF.

This clonotype was observed many times. This chain connects TRBV6-1 to TRBJ2-3, with D unresolved. Deletions cut 1 base from V and 0 bases from J, with 5 bases between. Germline loops: CDR1 MNHNS, CDR2 SASEGT. CDR3 size: 14 residues. The CDR3 is CASSEGESTDTQYF. For the CDR3, the DNA is TGTGCCAGCAGTGAAGGAGAGAGCACAGATACGCAGTATTTT.